A single T cell receptor (beta chain) is shown here with its context. This CDR3 is 13 amino acids long. The sample originates from a study of blood T cell repertoires in COVID-19. Measured with immunoSEQ multiplex PCR; TCRdb has only the in-frame clones, and not every one. The sample has around 81,000 clones, 83% seen once. This clonotype originated in a man older than 75 with acute or convalescent COVID-19. V is TRBV21-1 and J is TRBJ1-6. TRBV21-1 is designated a pseudogene. Material for sequencing was peripheral blood. The DNA of the CDR3 is TGTGCCAGCAGCAAAGCCGGGAATTCACCCCTCCACTTT. Protein sequence: CASSKAGNSPLHF.